The sequence of this T cell receptor (beta chain) was determined in a study of shared clonotypes between healthy human individuals. Looking at the study overall: Plates per donor: three CD4 naive, three CD4 memory, two CD8 naive, one CD8 memory.

General study results and limits: It was expected that sequencing depth would affect clonotype sharing among donors. The study drew on few donors, limiting represented genetic and exposure-history diversity.

On this clone itself: Its antigen is undetermined. The sample carries other DNA sequences with the same CDR3.

As defined, naive CD8 cells were CD45RO-negative and positively selected for CCR7, with terminally differentiated effector memory CD45RA+ cells excluded. Every donor, a Caucasian adult, lived in Nashville, Tennessee. CDR3 size: 15 residues. CDR1 is SGHAT, CDR2 FQNNGV, per germline. Deletions cut 1 base from V and 3 bases from J, with 13 bases between. Generated by immunoSEQ multiplex PCR, the TCRdb table keeps only in-frame clones and is missing some. The sample carries approximately 2,000,000 clones, roughly 95% recorded once. This sequence joins TRBV11-2 and TRBJ2-7, with a possible D match to TRBD2 (6 bases). Sequenced input: naive CD8+ T cells from PBMCs. The receptor was isolated from a young man in good health. Some clones in this sample may be carry-over from other donors' samples. In DNA, the CDR3 is TGTGCCAGCAGCTTAGGGGGAGGAGTCGGCTACGAGCAGTACTTC. It specifies CASSLGGGVGYEQYF.